The 21 T cell receptor beta chains in this list originate from one sample, sequenced in a study of T cell responses to AZD1222 COVID-19 vaccine. Profiled with immunoSEQ multiplex PCR; TCRdb holds only in-frame clones, not every one. The sample yields about 120,000 clones, approximately 90% seen once. The sequencing used peripheral blood, collected on day 0 of AZD1222 vaccination. Source of these receptors: an adult in good health.

The chain combines TRBV3-1 (or the pseudogene TRBV3-2) with TRBJ2-5; TRBD1 matches at 11 bases. Germline V gene sequence: CDR1 LGHDT, CDR2 YNNKEL (reference sequence). The CDR3 has 16 amino acids. Trimming at V came to 0 bases and at J to 2 bases, leaving 2 bases not matched to a gene. In nucleotides, the CDR3 is TGTGCCAGCAGCCAAGATCGGGACAGGGGGCAAGAGACCCAGTACTTC. Translation: CASSQDRDRGQETQYF.

The genes are TRBV5-6 and TRBJ1-1; D ambiguous. The CDR3 consists of 16 residues. The V gene's germline CDR1 is SGHDT and CDR2 YYEEEE. Deletions cut 0 bases from V and 1 base from J, with 13 bases between. CDR3 in amino acids: CASSLELLGKNTEAFF. CDR3 nucleotide sequence: TGTGCCAGCAGCTTGGAGCTTCTGGGGAAGAACACTGAAGCTTTCTTT.

This chain uses TRBV28 with TRBJ2-2, with unresolved D. This CDR3 has 15 amino acids. Trimming stripped 2 bases from V and 5 bases from J, with 12 bases between. CDR1 and CDR2 from the germline V gene are MDHEN and SYDVKM. The CDR3 is CASSLPLPRTGELFF. The CDR3 region has the DNA TGTGCCAGCAGTTTACCCCTCCCCCGGACCGGGGAGCTGTTTTTT.

Only a few counts were recorded for this clone. J is TRBJ1-2 and V is TRBV12-3 or TRBV12-4; D gene uncertain. There are 12 residues in the CDR3. Trimming shortened V by 6 bases and J by 5 bases, and 10 bases separated the two germline ends. The CDR3 here is CASRLDFYGYTF. For the CDR3, the DNA is TGTGCCAGCAGGTTGGATTTTTATGGCTACACCTTC.

The gene calls are TRBV18 and TRBJ1-1; a weak D match, TRBD1 (6 bases). CDR1 and CDR2 from the germline V gene are KGHSH and LQKENI. The V and J ends lost 6 bases and 2 bases respectively, with 13 bases between them. The CDR3 runs 14 residues. The chain's CDR3 is CASSQPGVNTEAFF. The CDR3 DNA follows: TGTGCCAGCTCTCAACCAGGGGTAAACACTGAAGCTTTCTTT.

V usage is TRBV28 and J usage is TRBJ1-2; D is unclear. The germline CDR1 and CDR2 sequences are MDHEN and SYDVKM. The CDR3 length is 13 residues. V was clipped by 4 bases and J by 7 bases, with 13 bases between them. CDR3 amino acids: CASSSSRGGGYTF. CDR3 bases: TGTGCCAGCAGTTCATCCAGAGGTGGTGGCTACACCTTC.

This clone was observed once. This chain uses TRBV9 with TRBJ2-3, with a possible D match to TRBD1 (6 bases). V was pared by 7 bases and J by 0 bases, with 30 bases between. The CDR3 contains 20 residues. Germline loops: CDR1 SGDLS, CDR2 YYNGEE. CDR3 amino acids: CASPPIYQGSHRISTDTQYF. Written as DNA, the CDR3 is TGTGCCAGCCCACCTATCTATCAGGGGTCTCATAGGATAAGCACAGATACGCAGTATTTT.

The rearrangement uses TRBV30 and TRBJ2-3; 7 positions match TRBD2. V lost 3 bases and J lost 2; bases outside the gene matches: 17. Germline-derived CDR1 and CDR2 are GTSNPN and SVGIG (reference sequence). There are 18 residues in the CDR3. For the CDR3, the DNA is TGTGCCTGGAGCGCCGAGGCTGGGCTAGCGGCACTCACAGATACGCAGTATTTT. Translation gives CAWSAEAGLAALTDTQYF.

The chain is built from TRBV11-2 and TRBJ2-3, with D perhaps assigned TRBD1 or TRBD2 (5 bases each). Deletions cut 3 bases from V and 11 bases from J, with 9 bases between. The CDR3 covers 11 residues. CDR1 SGHAT and CDR2 FQNNGV come from the germline V gene. The CDR3, as DNA: TGTGCCAGCAGCTTCGCGAGGGGGCAGTATTTT. It codes for CASSFARGQYF.

This clone has a single count. The rearrangement joins TRBV7-9 to TRBJ1-4; D may be TRBD1 (5 bases). Germline V gives CDR1 SEHNR, CDR2 FQNEAQ (reference sequence). The CDR3 is 15 residues long. V gave up 1 base and J gave up 4 bases, with 10 bases separating them. CDR3 nucleotide sequence: TGTGCCAGCAGCTTAGTCGGGGCCGGTAATGAAAAACTGTTTTTT. It specifies CASSLVGAGNEKLFF.

The V gene is TRBV7-3, the J gene TRBJ1-2; the D gene is possibly TRBD1 (5 bases). Germline assignment: CDR1 SGHTA and CDR2 FQGTGA. V dropped 5 bases and J dropped 4 bases, with 8 bases sitting between them. The CDR3 spans 12 residues. CDR3 nucleotides: TGTGCCAGCAGCGACACAGGCTATGGCTACACCTTC. Protein product: CASSDTGYGYTF.

The CDR3 DNA sequence: TGTGCCAGCAGCGTAGCTTTAGTGGGGACAGATACGCAGTATTTT. Protein product: CASSVALVGTDTQYF. The rearrangement links TRBV9 to TRBJ2-3; D remains unclear. Germline V lookup: CDR1 SGDLS, CDR2 YYNGEE. The CDR3 is made up of 15 amino acids. The V end lost 0 bases, the J end lost 3 bases, and 11 bases lay between the germline ends.

The chain has TRBV25-1 and TRBJ1-4; no reliable D call. Germline loops: CDR1 MGHDK, CDR2 SYGVNS. CDR3 size: 14 residues. V was shortened by 2 bases and J by 9 bases, with 13 bases between the two germline ends. The CDR3 DNA sequence: TGTGCCAGCAGTGAAACTTCCGGGCCACAAAAACTGTTTTTT. It encodes CASSETSGPQKLFF.

This clone was seen a single time. The chain carries TRBV9 and TRBJ1-2; D possibly corresponds to TRBD1 (6 bases). The length of the CDR3 is 15 residues. Germline CDR1 SGDLS, CDR2 YYNGEE. V lost 0 bases to trimming and J lost 8 bases, with 17 bases between them. CDR3 amino acids: CASSVAPDSRMGYTF. In DNA, the CDR3 is TGTGCCAGCAGCGTAGCTCCGGACAGTCGTATGGGCTACACCTTC.

This chain uses TRBV16 with TRBJ1-2; no reliable D call. This CDR3 is 12 amino acids long. The V end lost 0 bases, the J end lost 7 bases, and 6 bases lay between the germline ends. Germline-derived CDR1 and CDR2 are KGHSY and FQNENV. The CDR3 DNA sequence: TGTGCCAGCAGCCAATCCGGCCCTGGCTACACCTTC. Protein product: CASSQSGPGYTF. Variable domain in full (rest from reference TRBV16 and TRBJ1-2): GEEVAQTPKHLVRGEGQKAKLYCAPIKGHSYVFWYQQVLKNEFKFLISFQNENVFDETGMPKERFSAKCLPNSPCSLEIQATKLEDSAVYFCASSQSGPGYTFGSGTRLTVV.

The V and J genes are TRBV11-2 and TRBJ2-1; D is unresolved. Trimming stripped 3 bases from V and 5 bases from J, with 17 bases between. The V gene's germline CDR1 is SGHAT and CDR2 FQNNGV. This CDR3 region has 16 residues. The CDR3: CASSFPLTVTHNEQFF. In DNA form, the CDR3 reads TGTGCCAGCAGCTTCCCATTGACTGTGACTCACAATGAGCAGTTCTTC. The full variable domain, in which reference TRBV11-2 and TRBJ2-1 provide the parts outside the CDR3, is EAGVAQSPRYKIIEKRQSVAFWCNPISGHATLYWYQQILGQGPKLLIQFQNNGVVDDSQLPKDRFSAERLKGVDSTLKIQPAKLEDSAVYLCASSFPLTVTHNEQFFGPGTRLTVL.

The V gene is TRBV25-1, the J gene TRBJ2-3; possible D gene TRBD2, 6 bases. The germline V gene encodes CDR1 MGHDK and CDR2 SYGVNS. The V end was cut by 6 bases, the J end by 0 bases, with 13 bases between. The CDR3 loop spans 15 amino acids. In nucleotides, the CDR3 is TGTGCCAGCAGCACCCCAGGGAGGAGCACAGATACGCAGTATTTT. Its protein product is CASSTPGRSTDTQYF.

V is TRBV3-1 (or the pseudogene TRBV3-2) and J is TRBJ2-5; 8 nucleotides match TRBD1. The CDR3 sequence is 13 residues long. Germline V CDR1 and CDR2: LGHDT, YNNKEL (reference sequence). Trimming cost V 3 bases and J 5 bases; bases outside gene matches: 2. The CDR3: CASSHGDRETQYF. The CDR3 DNA reads TGTGCCAGCAGCCACGGGGACAGGGAGACCCAGTACTTC.

CDR3 DNA: TGTGCCACCAGTGATTCACAGACGCGGTACTACACCTTC. Protein: CATSDSQTRYYTF. The chain employs TRBV24-1 and TRBJ1-2; D gene unclear. There are 13 residues in the CDR3. V was trimmed by 2 bases and J by 10 bases, leaving 13 bases between them. CDR1 is KGHDR and CDR2 is SFDVKD in the germline V gene.

The chain is built from TRBV30 and TRBJ1-2, with no clear D. V was cut by 0 bases and J by 2 bases, with 1 base left in between. There are 11 residues in the CDR3. Germline V lookup: CDR1 GTSNPN, CDR2 SVGIG (reference sequence). CDR3: CAWSVNYGYTF. The CDR3 DNA follows: TGTGCCTGGAGTGTCAACTATGGCTACACCTTC.

The V and J genes are TRBV7-3 and TRBJ1-1, with D possibly being TRBD1 (5 bases). The CDR3 contains 14 residues. The V gene lost 5 bases and the J gene lost 2 bases, with 12 bases spanning the gap. Germline CDR1 is SGHTA and CDR2 is FQGTGA. The CDR3 DNA is TGTGCCAGCAGCCCATCCGGGGCCAACACTGAAGCTTTCTTT. This codes for CASSPSGANTEAFF.